Here is one T cell receptor beta chain with its context. This entry comes from a study of CD8 T cells in Susac syndrome. After extraction with the RNeasy kit, about 0.5 to 1 ug of the RNA was reverse transcribed using random hexamers. TCRdb passed the immunoSEQ multiplex PCR reads through MiXCR, listing each CDR3 protein once. The sample comprises 160,000 or so distinct CDR3 sequences, just under 95% of which are singletons, and 0.21% rests with the top ten. Germline CDR1 is SGHVS and CDR2 is FQNEAQ. V lost 5 bases, J lost 2 bases, and 19 bases lay in between. The CDR3 is 17 amino acids. The sequenced sample was CD8+ T cells from PBMCs. The source of this sequence is a human donor with multiple sclerosis. This rearrangement joins TRBV7-8 to TRBJ2-1; the D gene could be TRBD1 or TRBD2 (6 bases each). The CDR3 nucleotides read TGTGCCAGCAGCCCGTACGCGAAGGGGGGCCCCTACAATGAGCAGTTCTTC. Translated, it gives CASSPYAKGGPYNEQFF. The full variable domain, completed using reference TRBV7-8 and TRBJ2-1, is GAGVSQSPRYKVAKRGQDVALRCDPISGHVSLFWYQQALGQGPEFLTYFQNEAQLDKSGLPSDRFFAERPEGSVSTLKIQRTQQEDSAVYLCASSPYAKGGPYNEQFFGPGTRLTVL.